This TCR beta chain was identified in a study of T cells in Graves' hyperthyroidism and ophthalmopathy. TCR beta CDR3 region amplification was performed from RNA transcripts. With the HTBI primer set, the TCR CDR3 went through a first round of RT-PCR. TCRdb called the multiplex PCR reads again in MiXCR, with one record for every CDR3 protein. The data show hundreds of thousands of distinct CDR3 sequences, less than 15% seen once. This CDR3 spans 13 amino acids. From germline, CDR1 is LNHDA and CDR2 SQIVND (reference sequence). V lost 5 bases, J lost 4 bases, and 11 bases lay in between. This chain joins TRBV19 and TRBJ1-2, with TRBD1 as a possible D gene (5 bases). Input material: blood. The sequence was collected from a woman aged 18-29 years with Graves' hyperthyroidism. The CDR3 DNA reads TGTGCCAGTAGTCCCCGGGACGGCTATGGCTACACCTTC. Residues: CASSPRDGYGYTF. Supplemented by reference TRBV19 and TRBJ1-2, the full variable domain reads DGGITQSPKYLFRKEGQNVTLSCEQNLNHDAMYWYRQDPGQGLRLIYYSQIVNDFQKGDIAEGYSVSREKKESFPLTVTSAQKNPTAFYLCASSPRDGYGYTFGSGTRLTVV.